This paragraph reports one TCR beta chain. The antigen it recognizes is unknown. No base quality values were provided; no much bigger clone lies one nucleotide off. The CDR3 numbers 14 residues from cysteine through phenylalanine. Solely the CDR3 DNA is kept, with 42 bases framed from the first base. CDR1 and CDR2 are read off the germline V gene (reference sequence) as MNHEY and SMNVEV. Cut back by 6 bases and 7 bases, the V and J ends lie 19 bases apart. The data were obtained in a study of cytomegalovirus exposure and HLA in healthy donors (dated by TCRdb to about 2017). Regarding the study in general: In an earlier analysis of 587 of the donors, around 290 Gb of sequence data and 90 million to 120 million unique TCR beta sequences from 180 million or so T cells were reported. An early release that covered some 630 HLA-typed donors contained approximately 300 gigabases of sequencing data and roughly 84 million unique TCR sequences. Among the roughly 400 genotyped donors, approximately 77% belonged to the genetic ancestry cluster associated with self-reported Caucasian donors. The aim of the study was to test whether cataloging public T cell receptors could identify signatures of past pathogen exposure. The study used immunosequencing to profile the T cell repertoires of around 600 subjects and linked those repertoires to cytomegalovirus serostatus. Besides the first cohort of roughly 660 subjects, a separate validation cohort made up of around 120 different subjects was used. High-throughput TCR immunosequencing, statistical association of individual TCRs with disease status, and machine learning were combined to predict cytomegalovirus infection status. In a later analysis, previously published TCR beta repertoires from hundreds of donors were re-analyzed and high-resolution HLA genotyping was added so that TCR occurrence patterns could be studied. Rather than using new phenotypic data, the later analysis identified candidate immune exposures from TCR beta sequences and from how often those sequences occurred across donors. An earlier analysis of roughly 580 of the donors used high-throughput TCR beta sequencing to judge whether each TCR beta V gene segment behaved as functional or pseudogenic. Alongside the repertoire data, information on donor age, sex, ethnicity and CMV serostatus was compiled. In a later genetic analysis, genome-wide SNP genotypes for about three fifths of the 666 donors were used, and that subset was treated as a discovery cohort. Every repertoire in the discovery cohort had been generated on one and the same sequencing platform. HLA typing covered class I and class II loci at four-digit resolution. The number of donors typed differed by locus, with roughly 620-630 for A, B, C, DRB1 and DQB1, over 500 for DQA1, 600 to 610 for DPA1, and approximately 470 for DPB1. A handful of DR-DQ haplotypes were handled as single units for association and clustering because linkage in the cohort was strong. On average, approximately 250,000 unique TCR beta nucleotide sequences were sequenced per donor among a few hundred genotyped donors of the cohort, with roughly 18% of those sequences being non-productive.

The receptor library was made with the immunoSEQ multiplex PCR assay. For the multiplex PCR, a mixture combining 60 forward primers for TCR Vbeta segments and 13 reverse primers for TCR Jbeta segments was used. The CDR3 region of rearranged TCR beta genes was amplified from genomic DNA with a multiplex PCR assay. The Illumina HiSeq System was used to sequence the amplified TCR beta libraries as 87-base-pair reads. As for the original processing: A later analysis tallied 75 million to 85 million unique TCR beta chains across the 600 to 700 repertoires, and approximately 12 million of those chains were shared by two or more donors. A nearest-neighbor algorithm error-corrected the raw reads and collapsed the reads into unique sequences, merging closely related sequences to remove PCR and sequencing errors. CDR3 sequences were aligned to IMGT reference sequences to assign V, D and J gene segments. Each retained sequence needed at least a six-nucleotide match to both a V gene segment and a J gene segment. Rearrangements were called productive when the CDR3 lacked stop codons and stayed in frame with V and J; all others were non-productive. Following IMGT convention, CDR3 was defined as the stretch from the second conserved V-encoded cysteine up to the conserved J-encoded phenylalanine. The earlier analysis of some 600 of the donors excluded sequences that lacked an unambiguous match to a single V gene segment. An earlier analysis of 587 of the donors called V segments functional above 56.7% productive rearrangements and segregating when the between-donor standard deviation exceeded 5%. A statistical classification framework was developed to diagnose cytomegalovirus status using the catalog of TCR beta chain sequences. In a later analysis, TCR nucleotide sequences were compared against IMGT/GENE-DB human TR gene sequences so that V and J genes could be assigned. The TCRdist pipeline was used in a later analysis to assign CDR3 sequences and most-parsimonious VDJ recombination scenarios. In a later analysis, each TCR beta chain was defined by its CDR3 amino acid sequence together with its V-gene family, and reads without a unique V-gene family were excluded. A later analysis removed roughly 590 highly shared, low-generation-probability nucleotide sequences to deal with suspected cross-contamination and a sequencing artifact. A later analysis calculated a clonal expansion index for each public chain from normalized within-repertoire ranks of inferred template counts. In a later analysis, generation probabilities were computed using a VDJ recombination model fitted to out-of-frame rearrangements, and the results were checked against IGoR. Hypergeometric tests were used in a later analysis to score TCR-TCR, TCR-HLA and TCR-CMV co-occurrence, with a repertoire-size bias correction applied to the TCR pairs. A later analysis estimated false discovery rates by permuting HLA or CMV assignments 20 times. In a later analysis, co-occurring TCRs were grouped using DBSCAN, and TCRdist sequence similarity was added for clustering within HLA-allele-positive subsets. Repertoires with fewer than 30,000 or more than 120,000 public chains, plus five repertoires with anomalous nucleotide sharing, were excluded from co-occurrence clustering. Imported from immuneACCESS, the table was reduced by TCRdb to in-frame sequences with V and J called. These copies leave out some clones; in studies compared against another copy, an unresolved V gene accounts for under half, and the cause of the remainder is not known. For V, J and clone size, that table is used; D and trimming come from the DNA. The sample yields 150,000 to 200,000 clones; around 80% were counted once. The ten largest clones capture about 10% of the sample.

The cohort consisted of approximately 670 healthy bone marrow donors. At the time of sampling, every cohort member was nominally healthy, though immune exposures that went unrecorded were likely present. The donor tested CMV seropositive and was one of the 289 seropositive cohort members. A peripheral blood sample was provided by each donor, and peripheral blood mononuclear cells were used for TCR beta sequencing. Genomic DNA extraction from the blood cell samples was performed with the Qiagen DNeasy Blood Extraction Kit. Beyond this particular receptor, the publication reports: Assigning TCR associations to individual alleles was difficult when HLA alleles, especially DR and DQ, strongly co-occurred. A total of 150 to 200 TCR beta chains were listed by the study as associated with cytomegalovirus. In a later analysis, 16,951 TCR beta sequences were associated with specific HLA alleles at a false discovery rate of 0.05. A later genetic analysis associated a missense DCLRE1C variant with V-gene and J-gene trimming of TCR beta chains, and an independent cohort replicated the association. In a later genetic analysis, fewer N-insertions in productive TCRs were reported among donors in an Asian-associated ancestry cluster than the roughly 710-donor mean. In a later analysis, HLA-associated TCR beta chains were found to be more clonally expanded and to have lower generation probabilities than equally common non-associated chains. Because counts were too low, fewer than 20 rarely observed V segments, including chromosome 9 orphons, were excluded from the earlier analysis of around 590 of the donors. Linkage disequilibrium might explain the correlated functional status among segregating V segments, but an unknown experimental factor could not be ruled out. Because the 87-base-pair reads could not distinguish some IMGT-functional V segments, including TRBV6-2 and TRBV6-3, those segments were excluded. A few of the identified cytomegalovirus-associated TCR beta chains were confirmed in vitro to be specific for cytomegalovirus antigens. In an earlier analysis of several hundred of the donors, most TCR beta V segments were observed in productive rearrangements about 87% or about 30% of the time, broadly matching IMGT annotations. The sequencing pipeline was judged likely to have produced a cluster of highly shared sequence variants as a technical artifact. Immune exposure information for the cohort was limited to CMV serostatus. A later analysis found that TCR association rates varied across HLA loci, with DRB1 alleles showing the most associated TCRs and HLA-C alleles the fewest. According to the authors, the approach could potentially be generalized to other disease states and immunological phenotypes. Most CMV-associated TCR beta chains appeared to be HLA-restricted in a later analysis, and the HLA associations seemed to be driven largely by CMV exposure. According to a later analysis, parvovirus B19, influenza, CMV and Epstein-Barr virus appeared linked to several top co-occurrence clusters. A further reported finding was that TCR beta sequences accurately predicted the HLA-A and HLA-B alleles for most subjects in the first cohort. Most TCR sequences were observed very rarely across donors, whereas some public TCRs were present in many individuals. The cohort was sequenced for TCR beta chains only, and without alpha or paired-chain data the features that could be detected were limited. Roughly uniform sequencing depth across donors was assumed in presence/absence analyses, although this assumption may not hold. HLA typing was unavailable for some donors at each locus, so association tests used only the typed subset. The classifier was reported to diagnose cytomegalovirus status with high specificity and sensitivity in both the original and validation cohorts.

Sequencing was carried out using PBMCs. Rearrangement joined TRBV27 to TRBJ2-7, with TRBD2 perhaps the D gene, on 6 matching bases. The TCR sequence derives from a young man in good health and CMV-seropositive. The sequence in DNA is TGTGCCAGCAGAAAAATAGCGGATGCTCGAGAGCAGTACTTC. Its protein is CASRKIADAREQYF.